The 22 T cell receptor beta chains listed next were all sequenced from one sample in a study of shared clonotypes between healthy human individuals. Repertoires were generated with immunoSEQ multiplex PCR, while TCRdb's copy carries only in-frame clones and drops some. The sample consists of about 470,000 clones, 75% to 85% of them appearing once. Sequencing input: PBMCs. The receptors here all came from a woman between 40 and 55 years old in good health. Some clones in this sample may be carry-over from other donors' samples.

The V gene is TRBV13, the J gene TRBJ2-1, with a weak D call TRBD2 (5 bases). Looked up from germline, CDR1 is PRHDT and CDR2 is FYEKMQ (reference sequence). The CDR3 runs 13 residues. Trimming removed 7 bases at V and 2 bases at J, with 9 bases between. CDR3 protein: CASTGFTYNEQFF. DNA of the CDR3: TGTGCCAGCACGGGGTTTACCTACAATGAGCAGTTCTTC.

This clone was seen only once. The CDR3 nucleotides are TGTGCCAGTCGTACCTCCTATCGTAGAAACAATGAGCAGTTCTTC. Its protein is CASRTSYRRNNEQFF. The chain employs TRBV11-2 and TRBJ2-1; D gene uncertain. V was shortened by 9 bases and J by 5 bases, with 20 bases between the two germline ends. Looked up from germline, CDR1 is SGHAT and CDR2 is FQNNGV. The CDR3 is 15 residues long.

The chain has TRBV2 and TRBJ2-1, with 11 bases that match TRBD2. Trimming removed 7 bases from V and 6 bases from J; junction bases left unmatched: 8. Germline CDR1 reads SNHLY; CDR2 reads FYNNEI. This CDR3 comprises 15 residues. Here the CDR3 reads CASISGRAASNEQFF. CDR3 in DNA: TGTGCCAGCATTAGCGGGAGGGCCGCTTCCAATGAGCAGTTCTTC.

This clone was counted many times. The chain is built from TRBV6-1 and TRBJ1-1; 7 positions match TRBD1. Germline CDR1 and CDR2: MNHNS and SASEGT. The length of the CDR3 is 13 residues. V lost 6 bases, J lost 1 base, and 2 bases stayed unmatched. The DNA for the CDR3 is TGTGCCAGCAGCGACAGGGAGAACACTGAAGCTTTCTTT. Translating it yields CASSDRENTEAFF.

V usage is TRBV7-8 and J usage is TRBJ2-1; 11 bases are shared with TRBD2. J was trimmed by 3 bases and V by 4 bases; bases with no gene match: 2. The CDR3 sequence is 15 residues long. Germline V gene data show CDR1 as SGHVS and CDR2 as FQNEAQ. The CDR3 loop is CASSSGTSGYNEQFF. In DNA form, the CDR3 reads TGTGCCAGCAGCTCCGGGACTAGCGGCTACAATGAGCAGTTCTTC.

The rearrangement joins TRBV2 to TRBJ1-1, with 12 bases matching TRBD1. Per the germline V gene, CDR1 is SNHLY and CDR2 is FYNNEI. CDR3 length: 20 amino acids. J lost 3 bases, V lost 6 bases, and 20 bases had no gene match. In DNA form, the CDR3 reads TGTGCCAGCAGGTTTTCCCGTGGGACAGGGGGCGCGACCGGTGACACTGAAGCTTTCTTT. Protein sequence: CASRFSRGTGGATGDTEAFF.

This chain uses TRBV4-2 with TRBJ2-5; the match to TRBD2 covers 8 bases. Germline CDR1 is LGHNA and CDR2 is YNFKEQ. The CDR3 is made up of 15 amino acids. J gave up 5 bases and V 2 bases, and 7 bases lay outside the gene matches. DNA for the CDR3: TGTGCCAGCAGCCAACCCGGGAGGGCCAGGGAGACCCAGTACTTC. It specifies CASSQPGRARETQYF.

This chain joins TRBV5-1 and TRBJ2-3; 7 positions match TRBD2. Germline V gene data show CDR1 as SGHRS and CDR2 as YFSETQ. This CDR3 is built from 15 residues. V lost 7 bases to trimming and J lost 4 bases; unmatched junction nucleotides: 12. CDR3 protein: CASSTVGEGPDTQYF. CDR3 bases: TGCGCCAGCTCAACGGTGGGGGAGGGCCCAGATACGCAGTATTTT.

The rearrangement joins TRBV5-6 to TRBJ2-5; 13 nucleotides agree with TRBD2. This CDR3 region has 16 residues. Trimming took 1 base from V and 3 from J; bases not matched to a gene: 3. In germline, CDR1 is SGHDT, CDR2 YYEEEE. The CDR3: CASSLLGTSGEETQYF. CDR3 coding DNA: TGTGCCAGCAGCTTGTTGGGGACTAGCGGGGAAGAGACCCAGTACTTC.

The V call is TRBV7-9, the J call TRBJ2-2, with D possibly TRBD1 on 6 matching bases. Looked up from germline, CDR1 is SEHNR and CDR2 is FQNEAQ (reference sequence). The ends were cut back, 2 bases at V and 5 bases at J, with 12 bases in the middle. The CDR3 is made up of 15 amino acids. This CDR3 reads CASSLILGGTGELFF. In nucleotides, the CDR3 is TGTGCCAGCAGCTTAATACTAGGGGGTACCGGGGAGCTGTTTTTT.

The V call is TRBV5-4, the J call TRBJ2-1; TRBD1 matches at 7 bases. The CDR3 loop spans 14 amino acids. Trimming took 1 base from V and 5 from J; bases not matched to a gene: 3. Per germline, CDR1 SGHNT and CDR2 YYREEE (reference sequence). The chain's CDR3 is CASSLRGPNNEQFF. CDR3 DNA sequence: TGTGCCAGCAGCTTGAGGGGGCCTAACAATGAGCAGTTCTTC.

The chain recombines TRBV29-1 with TRBJ1-1; TRBD1 might be the D (6 bases). This CDR3 contains 13 residues. Germline V CDR1 and CDR2: SQVTM, ANQGSEA. V lost 5 bases and J 1 base, leaving 11 bases between the germline ends. The CDR3 is CSVRGGPNTEAFF. The CDR3 nucleotides read TGCAGCGTTCGGGGGGGCCCGAACACTGAAGCTTTCTTT.

The J gene is TRBJ1-5, the V gene TRBV7-2; TRBD1 is a possible D gene (5 bases). The V end lost 4 bases, the J end lost 2 bases, and 15 bases lay between the germline ends. Per germline, CDR1 SGHTA and CDR2 FQGNSA. CDR3 length: 16 residues. The CDR3 spells CASSSTRGLGNQPQHF. The CDR3 DNA reads TGTGCCAGCAGCTCGACGCGGGGGTTGGGCAATCAGCCCCAGCATTTT.

The rearrangement uses TRBV4-2 and TRBJ2-7; D is perhaps TRBD1 (6 bases). This CDR3 has 15 amino acids. Germline loops: CDR1 LGHNA, CDR2 YNFKEQ. Trimming removed 2 bases from V and 2 bases from J, with 13 bases in between. The CDR3 bases are TGTGCCAGCAGCCAACTTACAGGGTCCCCCTACGAGCAGTACTTC. Its protein product is CASSQLTGSPYEQYF.

V gene TRBV7-9 combines with J gene TRBJ2-5; a weak D match, TRBD1 (6 bases). The V end lost 2 bases, the J end lost 2 bases, and 15 bases lay between the germline ends. Germline assignment: CDR1 SEHNR and CDR2 FQNEAQ (reference sequence). CDR3 length equals 16 residues. CDR3 amino acids: CASSLITEGVQETQYF. CDR3 in DNA: TGTGCCAGCAGCTTAATAACCGAGGGGGTACAAGAGACCCAGTACTTC.

The V and J genes are TRBV5-4 and TRBJ2-3; D perhaps matches TRBD1 (5 bases). Germline V gene sequence: CDR1 SGHNT, CDR2 YYREEE (reference sequence). The CDR3 extends over 13 amino acids. V was clipped by 5 bases and J by 3 bases, with 10 bases between them. Written as DNA, the CDR3 is TGTGCCAGCAGTTTAACAGGTACAGATACGCAGTATTTT. It codes for CASSLTGTDTQYF.

The J gene is TRBJ2-2, the V gene TRBV10-3; 14 positions match TRBD2. The CDR3 length is 17 residues. V lost 5 bases to trimming and J lost 3 bases; unmatched junction nucleotides: 5. The V gene's germline CDR1 is ENHRY and CDR2 SYGVKD. CDR3 loop: CAISKGLAGVDTGELFF. The CDR3 DNA follows: TGTGCCATCAGTAAGGGACTAGCGGGAGTTGACACCGGGGAGCTGTTTTTT.

The chain carries TRBV27 and TRBJ2-2; 7 bases are shared with TRBD1. The germline gives CDR1 MNHEY, CDR2 SMNVEV (reference sequence). Trimming at V came to 6 bases and at J to 4 bases, leaving 20 bases not matched to a gene. CDR3 size: 19 residues. CDR3 sequence reads: CASRGSRDVQGSITGELFF. The CDR3 nucleotides read TGTGCCAGCAGAGGAAGTCGGGACGTACAGGGGAGTATCACCGGGGAGCTGTTTTTT.

A few counts support this clone. Its ends do not fully match the called genes, so a read error is possible. This chain links TRBV10-3 with TRBJ1-3; maybe TRBD1 (5 bases). Germline V gene lookup returns CDR1 ENHRY and CDR2 SYGVKD. The CDR3 totals 16 residues. CDR3 DNA: TGTGCCATCAGTGAGTCAACCTGCGGGGTCGGAGGGGAGGGTAATTTT. Amino acids: CAISESTCGVGGEGNF.

V and J are TRBV11-1 and TRBJ1-1; no clear D. Germline CDR1 SGHAT, CDR2 FQDESV (reference sequence). With 5 bases removed from V and 3 bases from J, the gap between germline ends came to 7 bases. The CDR3 runs 12 residues. In DNA, the CDR3 is TGTGCCAGCAGCCGGGAGTACACTGAAGCTTTCTTT. Amino acid sequence: CASSREYTEAFF.

The rearrangement joins TRBV5-6 to TRBJ2-3; the D is unclear. V was cut by 0 bases and J by 2 bases, with 10 bases left in between. The CDR3 length is 15 residues. CDR1 SGHDT and CDR2 YYEEEE come from the germline V gene. The CDR3: CASSLAAATTDTQYF. The CDR3 DNA sequence: TGTGCCAGCAGCTTGGCAGCAGCGACCACAGATACGCAGTATTTT.

This chain joins TRBV10-3 and TRBJ2-3, with 12 bases lining up with TRBD2. CDR3 length equals 15 residues. Germline assignment: CDR1 ENHRY and CDR2 SYGVKD. Losses at the gene ends were 4 bases for V and 8 bases for J; bases not matched to a gene: 7. CDR3 sequence: CAISGTSGKVVTQYF. CDR3 sequence (DNA): TGTGCCATCAGTGGGACTAGCGGGAAGGTAGTTACGCAGTATTTT.